This TCR beta chain derives from a study of blood T cells in healthy people across ages. The study, taken as a whole, reports: Shifts in expanded clonotypes may have been confounded by donor CMV status, which was unknown. TCR beta diversity was tightly associated with the proportion of naive T cells.

About this clonotype itself: Antigen specificity is unknown.

The junction had 8 bases not matched to a gene; V was cut back by 6 bases and J by 8 bases. The CDR3 has 13 residues. PCR was performed a second time for roughly 7 to 12 cycles using a sample-barcoded 5' primer and a J-beta primer mix. From each sample, at least 2.5 million paired-end reads containing CDR3 were obtained. TCRdb itself ran the 5' RACE reads through MiXCR, one entry per CDR3 protein. Among 1.5 million to 2 million distinct CDR3 sequences listed, about 30% were seen once. The V and J genes are TRBV12-3 or TRBV12-4 and TRBJ1-2; 8 bases agree with TRBD1. The specimen was blood. The receptor comes from a woman in her 30s in good health. DNA of the CDR3: TGTGCCAGCAGCAAACAGGGGGTTCCAGGCTACACCTTC. The encoded protein is CASSKQGVPGYTF.